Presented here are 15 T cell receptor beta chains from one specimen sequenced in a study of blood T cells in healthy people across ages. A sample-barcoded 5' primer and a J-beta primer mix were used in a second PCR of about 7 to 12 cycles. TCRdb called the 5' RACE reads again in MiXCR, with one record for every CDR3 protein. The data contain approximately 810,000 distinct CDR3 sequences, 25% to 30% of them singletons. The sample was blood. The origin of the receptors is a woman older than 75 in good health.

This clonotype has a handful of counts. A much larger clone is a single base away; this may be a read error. In DNA, the CDR3 is TGTGCCGGCAGCAGAGATCCCGGGTCCGACAGCAACTATGGCTACACCTTC. Amino acids: CAGSRDPGSDSNYGYTF. The chain combines TRBV7-4 with TRBJ1-2, with a tentative D call TRBD1 (5 bases). Germline values: CDR1 SGHVT, CDR2 SQSDAQ. The CDR3 is 17 amino acids. The variable domain in full, with the rest retrieved from reference TRBV7-4 and TRBJ1-2, is GAGVSQSPRYKVAKRGRDVALRCDSISGHVTLYWYRQTLGQGSEVLTYSQSDAQRDKSGRPSGRFSAERPERSVSTLKIQRTEQGDSAVYLCAGSRDPGSDSNYGYTFGSGTRLTVV.

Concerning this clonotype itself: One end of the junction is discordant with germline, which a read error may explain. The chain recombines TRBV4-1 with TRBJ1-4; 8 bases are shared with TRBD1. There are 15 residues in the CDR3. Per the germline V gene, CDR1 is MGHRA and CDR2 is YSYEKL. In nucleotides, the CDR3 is TGCGCCGGCAGCCTACTGGACAGGGAGGATGAAAAACTGTTTTTT. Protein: CAGSLLDREDEKLFF.

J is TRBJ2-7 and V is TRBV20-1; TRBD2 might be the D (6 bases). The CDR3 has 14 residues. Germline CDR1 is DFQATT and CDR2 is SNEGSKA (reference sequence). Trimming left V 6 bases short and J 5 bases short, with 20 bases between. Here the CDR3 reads CSAVGRTIGNEQYF. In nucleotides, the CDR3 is TGCAGTGCCGTGGGGAGGACGATAGGAAACGAGCAGTACTTC.

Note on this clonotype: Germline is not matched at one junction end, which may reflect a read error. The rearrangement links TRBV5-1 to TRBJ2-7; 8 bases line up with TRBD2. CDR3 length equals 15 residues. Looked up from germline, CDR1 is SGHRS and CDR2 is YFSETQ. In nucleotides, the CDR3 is TGCACCAGCAGCCCCTGGTGGCGGGAGGTCAGCGAGCAGTACTTC. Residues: CTSSPWWREVSEQYF.

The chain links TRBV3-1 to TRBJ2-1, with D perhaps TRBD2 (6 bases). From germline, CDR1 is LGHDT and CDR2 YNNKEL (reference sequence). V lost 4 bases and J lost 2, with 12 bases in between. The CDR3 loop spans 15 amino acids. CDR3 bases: TGTGCCAGCAGCCCCATGGGGGGACCCTACAATGAGCAGTTCTTC. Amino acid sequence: CASSPMGGPYNEQFF.

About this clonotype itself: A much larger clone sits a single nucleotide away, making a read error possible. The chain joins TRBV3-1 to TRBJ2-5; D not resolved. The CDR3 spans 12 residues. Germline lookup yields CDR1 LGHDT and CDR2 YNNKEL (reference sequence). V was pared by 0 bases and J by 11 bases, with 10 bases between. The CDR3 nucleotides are TGTGCCAGCAGCCAAGATTGGGTGAAGCAGTACTTC. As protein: CASSQDWVKQYF.

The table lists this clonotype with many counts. The CDR3 is CASSGATGPPSNEQFF. CDR3 sequence (DNA): TGCGCCAGCAGCGGTGCGACAGGGCCACCCTCCAATGAGCAGTTCTTC. The V gene is TRBV5-1, the J gene TRBJ2-1, with 7 bases fitting TRBD1. Germline lookup yields CDR1 SGHRS and CDR2 YFSETQ. This CDR3 has 16 residues. Losses at the gene ends were 4 bases for V and 6 bases for J; bases not matched to a gene: 13.

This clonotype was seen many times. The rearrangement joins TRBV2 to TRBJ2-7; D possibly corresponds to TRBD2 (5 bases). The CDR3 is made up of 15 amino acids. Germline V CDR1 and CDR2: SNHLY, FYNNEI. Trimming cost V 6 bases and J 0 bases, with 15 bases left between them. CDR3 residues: CASSRTGMSSYEQYF. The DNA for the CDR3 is TGTGCCAGCAGCCGTACCGGGATGAGCTCCTACGAGCAGTACTTC. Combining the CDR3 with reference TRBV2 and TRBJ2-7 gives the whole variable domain EPEVTQTPSHQVTQMGQEVILRCVPISNHLYFYWYRQILGQKVEFLVSFYNNEISEKSEIFDDQFSVERPDGSNFTLKIRSTKLEDSAMYFCASSRTGMSSYEQYFGPGTRLTVT.

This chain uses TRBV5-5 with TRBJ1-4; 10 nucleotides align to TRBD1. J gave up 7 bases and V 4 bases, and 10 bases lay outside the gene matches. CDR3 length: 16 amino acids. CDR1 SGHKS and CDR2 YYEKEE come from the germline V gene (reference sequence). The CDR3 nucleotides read TGTGCCAGCAGCCTATTCACCGGGACAGGGGCTGAAAAACTGTTTTTT. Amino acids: CASSLFTGTGAEKLFF.

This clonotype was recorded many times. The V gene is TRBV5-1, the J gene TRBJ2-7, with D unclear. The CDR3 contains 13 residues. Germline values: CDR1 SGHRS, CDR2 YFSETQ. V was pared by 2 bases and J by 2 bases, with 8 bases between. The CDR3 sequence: CASSFPSAYEQYF. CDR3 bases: TGCGCCAGCAGCTTTCCAAGTGCCTACGAGCAGTACTTC.

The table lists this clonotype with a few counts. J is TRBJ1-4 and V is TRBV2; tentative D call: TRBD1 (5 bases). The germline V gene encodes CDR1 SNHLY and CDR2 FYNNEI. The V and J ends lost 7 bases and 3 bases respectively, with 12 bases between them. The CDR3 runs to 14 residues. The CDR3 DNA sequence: TGTGCCAGCAACCCGACAGAAGCTAATGAAAAACTGTTTTTT. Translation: CASNPTEANEKLFF.

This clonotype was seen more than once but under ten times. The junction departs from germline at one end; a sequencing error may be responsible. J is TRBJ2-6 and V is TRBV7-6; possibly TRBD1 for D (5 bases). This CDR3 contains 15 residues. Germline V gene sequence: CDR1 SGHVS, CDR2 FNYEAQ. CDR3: CASSPVSSGANVRTF. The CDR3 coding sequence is TGTGCCAGCAGCCCGGTGTCCTCTGGGGCCAACGTCCGGACTTTC.

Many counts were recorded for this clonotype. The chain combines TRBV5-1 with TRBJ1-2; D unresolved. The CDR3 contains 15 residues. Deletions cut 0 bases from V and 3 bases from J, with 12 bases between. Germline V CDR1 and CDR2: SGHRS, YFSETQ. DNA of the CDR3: TGCGCCAGCAGCTTGGATCGCCCGACGGACTATGGCTACACCTTC. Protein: CASSLDRPTDYGYTF.

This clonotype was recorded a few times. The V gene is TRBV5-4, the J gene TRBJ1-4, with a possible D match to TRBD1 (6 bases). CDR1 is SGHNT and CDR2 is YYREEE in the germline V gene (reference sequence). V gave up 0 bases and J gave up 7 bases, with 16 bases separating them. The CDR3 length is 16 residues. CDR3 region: CASSLETRTAVEKLFF. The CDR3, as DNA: TGTGCCAGCAGCTTGGAAACCAGGACAGCTGTTGAAAAACTGTTTTTT.

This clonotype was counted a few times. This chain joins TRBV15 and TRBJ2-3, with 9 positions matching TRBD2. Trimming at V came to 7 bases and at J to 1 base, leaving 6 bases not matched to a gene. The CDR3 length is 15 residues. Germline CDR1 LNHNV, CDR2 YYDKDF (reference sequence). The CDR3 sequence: CATKKGGGGTDTQYF. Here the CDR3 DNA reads TGTGCCACCAAAAAGGGCGGGGGGGGCACAGATACGCAGTATTTT.